The 27 T cell receptor beta chains reported below all come from one sample, sequenced in a study of cytomegalovirus exposure and HLA in healthy donors. 13 Jbeta primers and 60 Vbeta primers were used for the PCR. Measured with immunoSEQ multiplex PCR; TCRdb has only the in-frame clones, and not every one. This table holds 100,000 to 150,000 clones. Sequenced: PBMCs. The receptors here all came from a woman in her thirties or forties in good health and CMV-seronegative.

This chain joins TRBV28 and TRBJ1-1; 9 bases line up with TRBD1. After removal of 1 base from V and 3 bases from J, the junction contained 3 bases not matched to a gene. Germline V gene sequence: CDR1 MDHEN, CDR2 SYDVKM. The CDR3 covers 15 residues. DNA of the CDR3: TGTGCCAGCAGTTTATTGACAGGGGGAGACACTGAAGCTTTCTTT. Its protein is CASSLLTGGDTEAFF.

This sequence joins TRBV4-1 and TRBJ1-2, with a weak D call TRBD1 (6 bases). This CDR3 has 14 amino acids. The V gene's germline CDR1 is MGHRA and CDR2 YSYEKL. Deletions cut 0 bases from V and 8 bases from J, with 13 bases between. DNA for the CDR3: TGCGCCAGCAGCCAAGAGGGCAGGGGCGGGGGCTACACCTTC. It is translated as CASSQEGRGGGYTF.

The rearrangement links TRBV6-1 to TRBJ1-2, with D possibly TRBD1 on 6 matching bases. Germline lookup yields CDR1 MNHNS and CDR2 SASEGT. V dropped 7 bases and J dropped 1 base, with 10 bases sitting between them. The CDR3 is 13 amino acids. As DNA, the CDR3 is TGTGCCAGCACCAGGACAGATAACTATGGCTACACCTTC. Its translation is CASTRTDNYGYTF.

This sequence joins TRBV29-1 and TRBJ2-1; 13 bases match TRBD2. The germline V gene encodes CDR1 SQVTM and CDR2 ANQGSEA. CDR3 length: 14 amino acids. V shed 6 bases, J shed 9 bases, and the junction held 8 bases outside the gene matches. The CDR3 DNA sequence: TGCAGCGTATTAACTAGCGGGGGGGCCGGTGAGCAGTTCTTC. Amino acid sequence: CSVLTSGGAGEQFF.

This chain's CDR3 is CASSLALATGYGYTF. The DNA for the CDR3 is TGCGCCAGCAGCTTGGCCCTTGCGACGGGCTATGGCTACACCTTC. V and J are TRBV5-1 and TRBJ1-2; no firm D call. Trimming removed 0 bases at V and 4 bases at J, with 13 bases between. Germline CDR1 reads SGHRS; CDR2 reads YFSETQ. The CDR3 loop spans 15 amino acids.

The rearrangement links TRBV18 to TRBJ2-1; perhaps TRBD2 as D (6 bases). CDR3 length: 15 residues. V was cut by 3 bases and J by 4 bases, with 13 bases left in between. CDR1 and CDR2 (germline): KGHSH, LQKENI. The CDR3 region is CASSPPGTSYNEQFF. CDR3 DNA sequence: TGTGCCAGCTCACCTCCAGGGACTTCTTACAATGAGCAGTTCTTC.

This chain joins TRBV18 and TRBJ2-7; D is uncertain. Germline V CDR1 and CDR2: KGHSH, LQKENI. CDR3 length: 13 amino acids. The V end was cut by 0 bases, the J end by 2 bases, with 5 bases between. In DNA, the CDR3 is TGTGCCAGCTCACCACCGTCAACCTACGAGCAGTACTTC. This gives the protein CASSPPSTYEQYF.

The chain is built from TRBV7-2 and TRBJ2-1; D is perhaps TRBD2 (5 bases). This CDR3 is built from 16 residues. CDR1 and CDR2 from the germline V gene are SGHTA and FQGNSA. The germline V and J ends were trimmed by 5 bases and 4 bases, with 18 bases remaining between them. The CDR3 sequence: CASSPQDSRRYNEQFF. The CDR3 DNA follows: TGTGCCAGCAGCCCTCAGGACTCCAGGCGGTACAATGAGCAGTTCTTC.

V usage is TRBV19 and J usage is TRBJ2-6; D is ambiguous. V lost 3 bases and J lost 0, with 6 bases in between. Germline values: CDR1 LNHDA, CDR2 SQIVND (reference sequence). The CDR3 extends over 15 amino acids. The CDR3 sequence is CASSITVSGANVLTF. The DNA of the CDR3 is TGTGCCAGTAGTATTACTGTCTCTGGGGCCAACGTCCTGACTTTC.

This chain joins TRBV28 and TRBJ2-7; D perhaps matches TRBD1 (6 bases). CDR3 length: 15 residues. The germline V and J ends were trimmed by 5 bases and 0 bases, with 14 bases remaining between them. The germline CDR1 and CDR2 sequences are MDHEN and SYDVKM. This CDR3 reads CASSPAGTNSYEQYV. The CDR3 nucleotides are TGTGCCAGCAGTCCGGCCGGGACAAACTCCTACGAGCAGTACGTC.

The chain joins TRBV5-6 to TRBJ1-2; tentative D call: TRBD1 (5 bases). With 6 bases removed from V and 4 bases from J, the gap between germline ends came to 16 bases. The CDR3 totals 14 residues. Germline CDR1 is SGHDT and CDR2 is YYEEEE. CDR3 protein: CASNLWGVPYGYTF. The CDR3 DNA is TGTGCCAGCAACTTATGGGGGGTACCCTATGGCTACACCTTC.

The chain employs TRBV7-9 and TRBJ2-5, with D possibly being TRBD2 (5 bases). V was cut by 3 bases and J by 4 bases, with 9 bases left in between. The germline V gene has CDR1 SEHNR and CDR2 FQNEAQ (reference sequence). The CDR3 runs 13 residues. The CDR3 DNA reads TGTGCCAGCAGCTTTGGACTCGGAGAGACCCAGTACTTC. It specifies CASSFGLGETQYF.

The chain couples TRBV19 to TRBJ2-1; D is uncertain. The CDR3 length is 13 residues. Per the germline V gene, CDR1 is LNHDA and CDR2 is SQIVND (reference sequence). Trimming removed 5 bases from V and 7 bases from J, with 12 bases in between. The CDR3 DNA is TGTGCCAGTAGTTCCTATGTAGATAATGAGCAGTTCTTC. Translated: CASSSYVDNEQFF.

V gene TRBV7-8 combines with J gene TRBJ1-4; D not certain. V lost 6 bases, J lost 9 bases, and 20 bases lay in between. The germline gives CDR1 SGHVS, CDR2 FQNEAQ. The CDR3 totals 15 residues. The CDR3 region has the DNA TGTGCCAGCAGGGAACCGGGCGGTGGGGAGAAAAAACTGTTTTTT. Encoded protein: CASREPGGGEKKLFF.

This chain connects TRBV28 to TRBJ2-6; D remains unclear. Germline CDR1 is MDHEN and CDR2 is SYDVKM. The V end lost 0 bases, the J end lost 4 bases, and 7 bases lay between the germline ends. CDR3 length equals 15 residues. This CDR3 is CASSLWERGANVLTF. The CDR3 coding sequence is TGTGCCAGCAGTTTATGGGAGAGAGGGGCCAACGTCCTGACTTTC.

This chain connects TRBV4-2 to TRBJ2-2, with a possible D match to TRBD2 (6 bases). Germline values: CDR1 LGHNA, CDR2 YNFKEQ. CDR3 length: 14 residues. Trimming removed 2 bases from V and 4 bases from J, with 8 bases in between. Written as DNA, the CDR3 is TGTGCCAGCAGCCAACTAGCGAGCACCGGGGAGCTGTTTTTT. It codes for CASSQLASTGELFF.

V is TRBV30 and J is TRBJ1-2, with D perhaps matching TRBD1 (6 bases). With 3 bases removed from V and 0 bases from J, the gap between germline ends came to 14 bases. The CDR3 sequence is 15 residues long. Germline lookup yields CDR1 GTSNPN and CDR2 SVGIG (reference sequence). The CDR3 region has the DNA TGTGCCTGGAGGAGAGACAGGAGAGCTAACTATGGCTACACCTTC. Translated: CAWRRDRRANYGYTF. Variable domain in full (rest from reference TRBV30 and TRBJ1-2): SQTIHQWPATLVQPVGSPLSLECTVEGTSNPNLYWYRQAAGRGLQLLFYSVGIGQISSEVPQNLSASRPQDRQFILSSKKLLLSDSGFYLCAWRRDRRANYGYTFGSGTRLTVV.

The chain couples TRBV19 to TRBJ1-6, with D possibly being TRBD1 (5 bases). Trimming cost V 3 bases and J 2 bases, with 8 bases left between them. CDR1 and CDR2 from the germline V gene are LNHDA and SQIVND (reference sequence). This CDR3 spans 15 amino acids. In DNA, the CDR3 is TGTGCCAGTAGTATTGCAGGGACCTATAATTCACCCCTCCACTTT. It translates to CASSIAGTYNSPLHF. The variable domain in full, completed from reference TRBV19 and TRBJ1-6, reads DGGITQSPKYLFRKEGQNVTLSCEQNLNHDAMYWYRQDPGQGLRLIYYSQIVNDFQKGDIAEGYSVSREKKESFPLTVTSAQKNPTAFYLCASSIAGTYNSPLHFGNGTRLTVT.

The rearrangement links TRBV9 to TRBJ2-3; TRBD2 is a possible D gene (6 bases). V was pared by 4 bases and J by 5 bases, with 11 bases between. Germline loops: CDR1 SGDLS, CDR2 YYNGEE. The CDR3 is 13 amino acids. CDR3 sequence (DNA): TGTGCCAGCAGCCTCCGGGGAGGAGATACGCAGTATTTT. Translation: CASSLRGGDTQYF.

The rearrangement links TRBV28 to TRBJ2-7; tentative D call: TRBD1 (6 bases). Trimming took 8 bases from V and 7 from J, leaving 15 bases between them. This CDR3 is built from 12 residues. Per the germline V gene, CDR1 is MDHEN and CDR2 is SYDVKM. CDR3 nucleotide sequence: TGTGCCAGCGCAGGGGACCTATGGGAGCAGTACTTC. Its protein product is CASAGDLWEQYF.

J is TRBJ1-2 and V is TRBV7-9; D is unclear. Between the trimmed V and J ends, which lost 1 base and 8 bases, there was a span of 5 bases. Germline loops: CDR1 SEHNR, CDR2 FQNEAQ (reference sequence). This CDR3 comprises 11 residues. CDR3 coding DNA: TGTGCCAGCAGCTTAGTCGAGGGCTACACCTTC. Its protein is CASSLVEGYTF.

This chain joins TRBV4-3 and TRBJ2-3, with 9 bases fitting TRBD2. The CDR3 is 15 amino acids. With V trimmed by 1 base and J by 6 bases, 5 bases remained unmatched. The germline gives CDR1 LGHNA, CDR2 YSLEER. The CDR3 DNA reads TGCGCCAGCAGCCAAGGCGGACTAGCGACGGATACGCAGTATTTT. Translation gives CASSQGGLATDTQYF.

The V gene is TRBV20-1, the J gene TRBJ2-2, with D unresolved. Germline V lookup: CDR1 DFQATT, CDR2 SNEGSKA (reference sequence). Trimming removed 7 bases from V and 4 bases from J, with 7 bases in between. The CDR3 is 11 residues long. CDR3: CSVVITGELFF. The CDR3 DNA reads TGCAGTGTTGTTATCACCGGGGAGCTGTTTTTT.

V is TRBV5-1 and J is TRBJ2-5; D might be TRBD2 (6 bases). V was shortened by 4 bases and J by 2 bases, with 12 bases between the two germline ends. Germline V gives CDR1 SGHRS, CDR2 YFSETQ. This CDR3 comprises 14 residues. The CDR3: CASSAWGVQETQYF. The CDR3 nucleotides read TGCGCCAGCAGCGCCTGGGGGGTACAAGAGACCCAGTACTTC.

J is TRBJ2-7 and V is TRBV28; possibly TRBD2 for D (6 bases). The V end lost 3 bases, the J end lost 0 bases, and 12 bases lay between the germline ends. The CDR3 covers 15 residues. Germline-derived CDR1 and CDR2 are MDHEN and SYDVKM. The CDR3 loop reads CASSLVRGNSYEQYV. Written as DNA, the CDR3 is TGTGCCAGCAGTTTGGTTCGGGGGAACTCCTACGAGCAGTACGTC.

This chain uses TRBV19 with TRBJ1-1; 8 positions match TRBD1. This CDR3 has 15 residues. The V segment lost 8 bases and the J segment 2 bases; nucleotides outside the gene matches: 10. Germline CDR1 reads LNHDA; CDR2 reads SQIVND (reference sequence). For the CDR3, the DNA is TGTGCCAGTTCTAAGGCAGGGGGCTATAACACTGAAGCTTTCTTT. Encoded protein: CASSKAGGYNTEAFF.

The chain is built from TRBV4-2 and TRBJ2-1; 8 bases fit TRBD2. The J segment lost 3 bases and the V segment lost 1 base, leaving 5 bases of the junction unmatched. Germline values: CDR1 LGHNA, CDR2 YNFKEQ. The CDR3 is made up of 16 amino acids. The chain's CDR3 is CASSQGRLANYNEQFF. CDR3 bases: TGTGCCAGCAGCCAAGGGAGACTAGCGAACTACAATGAGCAGTTCTTC.